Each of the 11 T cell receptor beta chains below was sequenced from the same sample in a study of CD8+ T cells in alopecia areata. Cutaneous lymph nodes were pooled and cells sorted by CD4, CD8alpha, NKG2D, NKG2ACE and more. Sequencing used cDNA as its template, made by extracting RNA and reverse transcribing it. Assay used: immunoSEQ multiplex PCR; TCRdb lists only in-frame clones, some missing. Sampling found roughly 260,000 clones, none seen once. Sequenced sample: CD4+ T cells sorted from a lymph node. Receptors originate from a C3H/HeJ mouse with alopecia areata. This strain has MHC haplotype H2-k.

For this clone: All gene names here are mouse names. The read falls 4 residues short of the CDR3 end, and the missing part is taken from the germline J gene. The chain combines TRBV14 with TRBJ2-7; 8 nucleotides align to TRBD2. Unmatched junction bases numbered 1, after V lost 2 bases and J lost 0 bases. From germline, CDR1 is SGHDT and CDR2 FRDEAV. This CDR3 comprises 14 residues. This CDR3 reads CASSLTGDSYEQYF. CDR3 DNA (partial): TGTGCCAGCAGTTTGACTGGGGACTCCTAT.

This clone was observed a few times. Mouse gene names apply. CDR3 residues: CASSHRLGGYAEQFF. Partial CDR3 DNA: TGTGCCAGCAGTCATCGACTGGGGGGCTATGCT. V gene TRBV19 combines with J gene TRBJ2-1, with 10 nucleotides matching TRBD2. From the germline J gene comes the end of the CDR3, since the read stops 4 residues before it. The germline gives CDR1 FNHDT, CDR2 SITEND (reference sequence). The V segment lost 4 bases and the J segment 3 bases; nucleotides outside the gene matches: 4. This CDR3 contains 15 residues.

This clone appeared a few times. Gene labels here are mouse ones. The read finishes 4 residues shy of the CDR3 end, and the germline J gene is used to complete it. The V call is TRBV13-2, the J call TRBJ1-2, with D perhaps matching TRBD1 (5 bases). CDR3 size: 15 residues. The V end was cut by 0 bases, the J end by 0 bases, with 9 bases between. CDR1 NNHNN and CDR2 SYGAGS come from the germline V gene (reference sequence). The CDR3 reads CASGDARQTNSDYTF. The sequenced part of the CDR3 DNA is TGTGCCAGCGGTGATGCAAGACAGACAAACTCC.

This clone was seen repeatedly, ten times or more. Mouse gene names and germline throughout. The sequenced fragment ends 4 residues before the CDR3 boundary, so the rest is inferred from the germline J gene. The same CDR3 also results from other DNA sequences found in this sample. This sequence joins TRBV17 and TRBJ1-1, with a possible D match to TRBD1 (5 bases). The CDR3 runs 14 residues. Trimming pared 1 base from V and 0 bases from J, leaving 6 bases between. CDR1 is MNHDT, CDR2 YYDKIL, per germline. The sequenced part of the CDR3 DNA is TGTGCTAGCAGTAGAGGGACAACAAACACA. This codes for CASSRGTTNT. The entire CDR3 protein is CASSRGTTNTEVFF.

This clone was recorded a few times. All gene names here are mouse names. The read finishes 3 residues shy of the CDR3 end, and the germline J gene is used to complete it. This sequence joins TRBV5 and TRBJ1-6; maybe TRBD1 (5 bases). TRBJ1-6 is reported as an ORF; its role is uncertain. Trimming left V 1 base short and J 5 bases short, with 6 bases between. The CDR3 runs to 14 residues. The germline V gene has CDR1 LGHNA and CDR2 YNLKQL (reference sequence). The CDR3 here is CASSQVGDNSPLYF. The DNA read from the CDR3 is TGTGCCAGCAGCCAAGTGGGGGATAATTCGCCC.

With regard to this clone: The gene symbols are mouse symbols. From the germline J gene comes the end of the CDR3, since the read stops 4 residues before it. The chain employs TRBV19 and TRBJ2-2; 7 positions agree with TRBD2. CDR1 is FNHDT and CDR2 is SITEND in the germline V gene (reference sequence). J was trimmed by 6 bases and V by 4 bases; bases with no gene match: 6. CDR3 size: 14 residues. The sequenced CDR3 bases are TGTGCCAGCAGTCCCGCGGGGGGGTCCGGG. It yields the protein CASSPAGGSG. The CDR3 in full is CASSPAGGSGQLYF.

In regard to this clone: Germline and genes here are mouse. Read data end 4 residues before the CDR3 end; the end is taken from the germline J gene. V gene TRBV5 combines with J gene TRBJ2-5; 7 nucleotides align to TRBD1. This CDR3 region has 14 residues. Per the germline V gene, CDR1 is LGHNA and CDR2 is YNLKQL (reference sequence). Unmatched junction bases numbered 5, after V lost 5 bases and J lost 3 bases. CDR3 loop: CASSSYRGQDTQYF. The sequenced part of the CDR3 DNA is TGTGCCAGCAGCTCATACAGGGGACAAGAC.

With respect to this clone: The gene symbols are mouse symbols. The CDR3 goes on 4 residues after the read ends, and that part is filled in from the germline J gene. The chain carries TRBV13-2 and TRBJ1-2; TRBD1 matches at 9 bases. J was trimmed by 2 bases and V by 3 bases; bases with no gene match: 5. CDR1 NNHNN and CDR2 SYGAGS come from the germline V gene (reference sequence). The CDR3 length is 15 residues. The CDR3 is CASGGSGTGNSDYTF. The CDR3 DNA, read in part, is TGTGCCAGCGGTGGCTCCGGGACAGGGAACTCC.

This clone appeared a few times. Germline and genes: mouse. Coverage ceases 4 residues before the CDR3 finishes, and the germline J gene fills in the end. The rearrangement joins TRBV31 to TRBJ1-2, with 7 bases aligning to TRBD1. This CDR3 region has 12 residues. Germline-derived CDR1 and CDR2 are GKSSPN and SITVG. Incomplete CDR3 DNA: TGTGCCTGGAGTCTAAGGGGGCGC. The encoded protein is CAWSLRGR. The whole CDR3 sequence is CAWSLRGRDYTF. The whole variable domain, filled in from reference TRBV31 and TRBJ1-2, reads AQTIHQWPVAEIKAVGSPLSLGCTIKGKSSPNLYWYWQATGGTLQQLFYSITVGQVESVVQLNLSASRPKDDQFILSTEKLLLSHSGFYLCAWSLRGRDYTFGSGTRLLVI.

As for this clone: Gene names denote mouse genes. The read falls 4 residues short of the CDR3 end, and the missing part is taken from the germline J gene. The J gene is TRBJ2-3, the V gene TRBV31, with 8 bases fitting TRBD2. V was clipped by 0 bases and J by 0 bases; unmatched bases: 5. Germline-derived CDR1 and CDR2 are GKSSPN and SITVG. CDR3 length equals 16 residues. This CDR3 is CAWSLGWGGSAETLYF. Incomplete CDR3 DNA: TGTGCCTGGAGTCTAGGATGGGGGGGGAGTGCAGAA.

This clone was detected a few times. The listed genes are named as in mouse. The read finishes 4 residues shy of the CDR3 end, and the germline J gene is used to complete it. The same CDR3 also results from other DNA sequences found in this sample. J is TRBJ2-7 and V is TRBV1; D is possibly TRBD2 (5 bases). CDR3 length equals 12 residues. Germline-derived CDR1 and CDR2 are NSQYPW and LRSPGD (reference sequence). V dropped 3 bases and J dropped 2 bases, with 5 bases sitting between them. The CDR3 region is CTCSATAYEQYF. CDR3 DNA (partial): TGCACCTGCAGTGCGACTGCCTAT.